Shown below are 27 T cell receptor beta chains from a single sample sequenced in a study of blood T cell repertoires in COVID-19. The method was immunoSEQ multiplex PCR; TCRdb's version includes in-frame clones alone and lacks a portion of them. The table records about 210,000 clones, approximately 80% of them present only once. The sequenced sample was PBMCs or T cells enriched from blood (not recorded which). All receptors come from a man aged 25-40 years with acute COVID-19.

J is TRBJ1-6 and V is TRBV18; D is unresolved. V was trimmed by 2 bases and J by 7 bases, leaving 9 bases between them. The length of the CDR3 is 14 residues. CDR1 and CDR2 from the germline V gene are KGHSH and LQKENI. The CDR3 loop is CASSPARPNSPLHF. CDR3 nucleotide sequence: TGTGCCAGCTCACCAGCCAGGCCGAATTCACCCCTCCACTTT. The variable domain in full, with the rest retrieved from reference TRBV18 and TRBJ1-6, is NAGVMQNPRHLVRRRGQEARLRCSPMKGHSHVYWYRQLPEEGLKFMVYLQKENIIDESGMPKERFSAEFPKEGPSILRIQQVVRGDSAAYFCASSPARPNSPLHFGNGTRLTVT.

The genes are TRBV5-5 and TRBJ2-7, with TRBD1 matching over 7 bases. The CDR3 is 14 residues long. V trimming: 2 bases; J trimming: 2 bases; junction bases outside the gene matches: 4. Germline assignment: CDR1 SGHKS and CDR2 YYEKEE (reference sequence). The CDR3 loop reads CASSFIQGTYEQYF. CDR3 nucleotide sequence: TGTGCCAGCAGCTTTATACAGGGGACCTACGAGCAGTACTTC.

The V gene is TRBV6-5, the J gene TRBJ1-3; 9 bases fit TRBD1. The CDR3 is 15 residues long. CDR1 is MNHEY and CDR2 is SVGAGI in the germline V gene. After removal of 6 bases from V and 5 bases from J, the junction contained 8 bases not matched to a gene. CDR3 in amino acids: CASRGTGPKRNTIYF. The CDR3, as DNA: TGTGCCAGCAGGGGGACAGGGCCCAAGAGAAACACCATATATTTT.

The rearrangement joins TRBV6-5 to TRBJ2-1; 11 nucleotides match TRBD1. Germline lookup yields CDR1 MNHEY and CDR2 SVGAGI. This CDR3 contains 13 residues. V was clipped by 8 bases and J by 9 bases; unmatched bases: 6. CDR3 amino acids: CASPGQGVVEQFF. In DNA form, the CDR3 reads TGTGCCAGCCCGGGACAGGGGGTTGTTGAGCAGTTCTTC.

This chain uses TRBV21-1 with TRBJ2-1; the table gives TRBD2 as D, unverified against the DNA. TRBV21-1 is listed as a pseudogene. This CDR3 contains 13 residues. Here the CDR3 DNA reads TGTGCCAGCAGTAACGGGGGTTTGAATGAGCAGTTCTTC. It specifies CASSNGGLNEQFF.

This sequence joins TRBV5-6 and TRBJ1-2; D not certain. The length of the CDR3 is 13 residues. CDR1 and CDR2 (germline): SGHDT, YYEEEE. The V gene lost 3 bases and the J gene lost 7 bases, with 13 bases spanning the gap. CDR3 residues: CASSSGILLGYTF. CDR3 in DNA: TGTGCCAGCAGCTCTGGCATCCTGCTTGGCTACACCTTC.

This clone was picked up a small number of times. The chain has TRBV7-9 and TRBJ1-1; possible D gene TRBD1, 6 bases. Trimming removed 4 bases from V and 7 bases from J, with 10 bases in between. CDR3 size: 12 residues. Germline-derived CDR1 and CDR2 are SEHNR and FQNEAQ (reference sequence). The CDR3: CASSSDRSEAFF. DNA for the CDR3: TGTGCCAGCAGCTCAGACAGGAGTGAAGCTTTCTTT.

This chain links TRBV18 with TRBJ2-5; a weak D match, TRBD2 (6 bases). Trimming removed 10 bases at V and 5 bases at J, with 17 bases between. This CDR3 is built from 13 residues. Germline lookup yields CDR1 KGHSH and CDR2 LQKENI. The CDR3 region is CATPIAASETQYF. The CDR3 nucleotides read TGTGCCACCCCAATAGCGGCTAGCGAGACCCAGTACTTC.

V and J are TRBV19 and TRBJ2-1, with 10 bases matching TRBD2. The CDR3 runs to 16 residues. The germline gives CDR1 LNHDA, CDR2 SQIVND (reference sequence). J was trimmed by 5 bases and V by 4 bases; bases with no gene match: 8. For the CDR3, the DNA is TGTGCCAGTAGTACCATAGCGGGGGGAGTCCACAATGAGCAGTTCTTC. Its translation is CASSTIAGGVHNEQFF.

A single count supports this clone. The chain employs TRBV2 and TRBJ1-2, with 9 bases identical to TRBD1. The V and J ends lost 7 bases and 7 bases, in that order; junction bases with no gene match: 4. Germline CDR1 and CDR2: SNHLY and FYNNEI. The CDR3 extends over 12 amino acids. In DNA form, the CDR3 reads TGTGCCAGCAACAGGGGGCTGGGTGGCTACACCTTC. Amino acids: CASNRGLGGYTF.

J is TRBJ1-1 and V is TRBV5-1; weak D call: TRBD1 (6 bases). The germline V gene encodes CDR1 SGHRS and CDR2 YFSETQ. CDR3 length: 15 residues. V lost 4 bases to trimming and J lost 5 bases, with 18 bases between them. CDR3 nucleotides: TGCGCCAGCAGCCCGGATACGGGGGGCAGGACTGAAGCTTTCTTT. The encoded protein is CASSPDTGGRTEAFF.

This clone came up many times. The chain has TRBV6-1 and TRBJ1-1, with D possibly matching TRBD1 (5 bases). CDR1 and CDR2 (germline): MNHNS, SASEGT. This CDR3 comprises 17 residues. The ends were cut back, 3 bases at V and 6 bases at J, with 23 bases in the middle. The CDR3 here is CASSDIRRAGTHSEAFF. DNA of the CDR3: TGTGCCAGCAGTGATATCAGGAGGGCCGGGACGCACTCTGAAGCTTTCTTT.

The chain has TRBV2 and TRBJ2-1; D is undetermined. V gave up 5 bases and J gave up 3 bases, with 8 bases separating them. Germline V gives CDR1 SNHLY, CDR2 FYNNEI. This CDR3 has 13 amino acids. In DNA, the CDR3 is TGTGCCAGCAGTTCGGAGCTCTACAATGAGCAGTTCTTC. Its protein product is CASSSELYNEQFF.

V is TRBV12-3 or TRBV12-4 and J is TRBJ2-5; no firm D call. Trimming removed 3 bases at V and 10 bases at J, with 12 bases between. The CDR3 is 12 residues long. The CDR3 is CASSFERQDQYF. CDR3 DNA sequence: TGTGCCAGCAGTTTTGAACGGCAGGACCAGTACTTC.

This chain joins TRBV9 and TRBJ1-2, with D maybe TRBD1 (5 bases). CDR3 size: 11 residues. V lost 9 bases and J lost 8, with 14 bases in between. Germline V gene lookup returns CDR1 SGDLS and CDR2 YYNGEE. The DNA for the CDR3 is TGTGCCACCCGCGCCGGGGGGGGCTACACCTTC. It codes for CATRAGGGYTF.

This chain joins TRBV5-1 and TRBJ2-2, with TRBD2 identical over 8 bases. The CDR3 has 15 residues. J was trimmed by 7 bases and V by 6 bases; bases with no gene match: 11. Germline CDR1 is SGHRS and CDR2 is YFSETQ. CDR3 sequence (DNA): TGCGCCAGCACCCACTACGGGGGGGGCCGCGGGGAGCTGTTTTTT. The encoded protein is CASTHYGGGRGELFF.

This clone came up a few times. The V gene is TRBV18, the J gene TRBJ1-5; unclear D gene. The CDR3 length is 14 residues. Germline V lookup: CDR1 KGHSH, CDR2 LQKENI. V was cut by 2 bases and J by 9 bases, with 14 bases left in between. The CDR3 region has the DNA TGTGCCAGCTCACCAGAGTTAGCTGAGGTGCCCCAGCATTTT. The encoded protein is CASSPELAEVPQHF.

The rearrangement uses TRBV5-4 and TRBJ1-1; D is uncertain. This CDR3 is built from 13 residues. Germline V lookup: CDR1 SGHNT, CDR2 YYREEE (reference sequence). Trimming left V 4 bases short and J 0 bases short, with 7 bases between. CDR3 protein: CASSPRMNTEAFF. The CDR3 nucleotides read TGTGCCAGCAGCCCGCGAATGAACACTGAAGCTTTCTTT.

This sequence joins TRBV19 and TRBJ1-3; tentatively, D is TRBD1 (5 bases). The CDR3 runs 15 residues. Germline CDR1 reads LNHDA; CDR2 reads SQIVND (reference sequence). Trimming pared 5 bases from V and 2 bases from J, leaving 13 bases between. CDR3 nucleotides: TGTGCCAGTAGTCCATACTCGGGGGCTGGAAACACCATATATTTT. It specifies CASSPYSGAGNTIYF.

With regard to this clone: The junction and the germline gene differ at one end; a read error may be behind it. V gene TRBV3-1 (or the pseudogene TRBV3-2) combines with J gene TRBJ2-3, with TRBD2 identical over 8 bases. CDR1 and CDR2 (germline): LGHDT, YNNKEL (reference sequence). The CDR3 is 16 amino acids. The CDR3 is CASSQMGRGVEDMQYF. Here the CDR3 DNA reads TGTGCCAGCAGCCAAATGGGGCGGGGGGTGGAAGATATGCAGTATTTT.

The CDR3 region is CASSVAMGGPYEQYF. The CDR3 DNA is TGTGCCAGCAGCGTAGCGATGGGGGGGCCCTACGAGCAGTACTTC. The rearrangement joins TRBV9 to TRBJ2-7, with D maybe TRBD2 (7 bases). The germline V gene encodes CDR1 SGDLS and CDR2 YYNGEE. V was cut by 0 bases and J by 2 bases, with 12 bases left in between. The CDR3 spans 15 residues.

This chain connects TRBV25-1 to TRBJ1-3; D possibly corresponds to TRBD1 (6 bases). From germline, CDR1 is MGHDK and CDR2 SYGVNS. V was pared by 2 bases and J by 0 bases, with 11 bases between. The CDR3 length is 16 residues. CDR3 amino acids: CASSELGQSSGNTIYF. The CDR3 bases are TGTGCCAGCAGTGAACTAGGACAGAGCTCTGGAAACACCATATATTTT.

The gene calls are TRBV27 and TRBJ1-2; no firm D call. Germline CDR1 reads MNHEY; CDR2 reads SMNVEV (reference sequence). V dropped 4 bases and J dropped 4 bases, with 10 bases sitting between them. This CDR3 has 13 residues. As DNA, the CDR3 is TGTGCCAGCAGTTACCGGGCGGGCTATGGCTACACCTTC. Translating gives CASSYRAGYGYTF.

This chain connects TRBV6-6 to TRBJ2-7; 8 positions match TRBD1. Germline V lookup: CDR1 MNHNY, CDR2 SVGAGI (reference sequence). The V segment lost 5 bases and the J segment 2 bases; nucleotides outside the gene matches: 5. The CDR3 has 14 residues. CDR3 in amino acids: CASSTGDRPYEQYF. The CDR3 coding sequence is TGTGCCAGCAGTACCGGGGACAGGCCCTACGAGCAGTACTTC.

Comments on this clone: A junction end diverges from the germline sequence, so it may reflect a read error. The CDR3 reads CASSQPAGGTPHF. For the CDR3, the DNA is TGTGCCAGCAGCCAACCAGCGGGGGGGACCCCGCACTTC. The chain recombines TRBV3-1 (or the pseudogene TRBV3-2) with TRBJ2-5, with 10 bases lining up with TRBD2. This CDR3 spans 13 amino acids. CDR1 and CDR2 (germline): LGHDT, YNNKEL (reference sequence).

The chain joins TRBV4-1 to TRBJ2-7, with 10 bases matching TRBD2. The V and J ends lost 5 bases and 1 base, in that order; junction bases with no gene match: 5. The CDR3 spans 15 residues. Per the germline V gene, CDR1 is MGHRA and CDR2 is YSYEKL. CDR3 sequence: CASSASGGASYEQYF. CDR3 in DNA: TGCGCCAGCAGCGCAAGCGGGGGGGCATCCTACGAGCAGTACTTC.

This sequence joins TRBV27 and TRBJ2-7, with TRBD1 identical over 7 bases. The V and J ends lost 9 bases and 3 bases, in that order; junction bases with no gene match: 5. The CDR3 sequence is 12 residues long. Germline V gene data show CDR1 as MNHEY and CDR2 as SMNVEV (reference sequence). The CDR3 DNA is TGTGCCAGTAAAAGACAGGGCTACGAGCAGTACTTC. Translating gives CASKRQGYEQYF.